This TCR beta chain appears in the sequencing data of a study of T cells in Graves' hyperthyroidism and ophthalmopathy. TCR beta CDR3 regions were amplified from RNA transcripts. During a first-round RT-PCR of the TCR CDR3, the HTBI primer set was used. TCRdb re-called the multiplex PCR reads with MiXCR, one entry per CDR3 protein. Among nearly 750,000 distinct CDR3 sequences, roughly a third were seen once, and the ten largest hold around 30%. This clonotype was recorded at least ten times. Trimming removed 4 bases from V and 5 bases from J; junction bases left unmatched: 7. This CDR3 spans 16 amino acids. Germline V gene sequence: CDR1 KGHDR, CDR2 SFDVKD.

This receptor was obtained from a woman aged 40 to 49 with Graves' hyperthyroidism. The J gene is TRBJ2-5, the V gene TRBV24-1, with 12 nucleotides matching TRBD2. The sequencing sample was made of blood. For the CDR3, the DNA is TGTGCCACCAGTGACCTAGCGGGGGGGCCTGGGGAGACCCAGTACTTC. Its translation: CATSDLAGGPGETQYF.